These 15 T cell receptor beta chains originate from one sample sequenced in a study of esophageal squamous cell carcinoma under preoperative chemotherapy. TCRdb fed the PCR reads into MiXCR, producing one record per CDR3 protein. The data contain about 12,000 distinct CDR3 sequences, 45% to 55% of them singletons. As for time point: before preoperative PTX-NDP chemotherapy. The sample was collected from a patient given preoperative chemotherapy. The source is a human donor with esophageal squamous cell carcinoma. The donor label of this sample is uncertain.

Remarks on this clonotype: One end of the junction varies from germline; a read error may be responsible. CDR3 loop: CARGPEGCGRTGEQFF. DNA for the CDR3: TGTGCCAGGGGCCCCGAGGGCTGTGGGAGGACGGGGGAGCAGTTTTTC. The V and J genes are TRBV7-6 and TRBJ2-2; TRBD2 is a possible D gene (6 bases). Germline V lookup: CDR1 SGHVS, CDR2 FNYEAQ. This CDR3 is 16 amino acids long.

Notes on this clonotype: One end of the junction fails to match germline, which may point to a read error. The chain is built from TRBV6-1 and TRBJ2-1; tentatively, D is TRBD1 or TRBD2 (5 bases each). Germline values: CDR1 MNHNS, CDR2 SASEGT. The CDR3 totals 13 residues. This CDR3 is CASSFGTDNKQYF. CDR3 nucleotide sequence: TGTGCCAGCAGCTTCGGGACGGACAATAAGCAGTATTTC.

This chain connects TRBV4-1 to TRBJ2-5; D uncertain. CDR1 is MGHRA, CDR2 YSYEKL, per germline. CDR3 length equals 15 residues. Deletions cut 4 bases from V and 2 bases from J, with 14 bases between. The CDR3 protein is CASSLTWDSQETQYF. The DNA for the CDR3 is TGCGCCAGCAGCCTCACCTGGGATTCGCAAGAGACCCAGTACTTC.

This clonotype was observed once. V gene TRBV6-1 combines with J gene TRBJ2-3, with D perhaps matching TRBD1 or TRBD2 (5 bases each). The DNA end favors TRBJ2-1, so the J call may be wrong. CDR3 size: 14 residues. Germline V gives CDR1 MNHNS, CDR2 SASEGT. The chain's CDR3 is CASKPLGPGNEQFF. The CDR3 DNA sequence: TGTGCCAGCAAACCGCTGGGGCCGGGGAATGAGCAGTTCTTC.

With regard to this clonotype: The conserved closing phenylalanine or tryptophan is absent in this CDR3, likely reflecting a read error. The rearrangement links TRBV6-1 to TRBJ2-1; D gene unclear. The end of the DNA is better explained by TRBJ2-7, so the J call may be wrong. The CDR3 length is 16 residues. The germline V gene encodes CDR1 MNHNS and CDR2 SASEGT. Written as DNA, the CDR3 is TGTGCCAGCAGTGAAAAGCGTGCGGCCTGGACCTACGAGCAGTACTTA. Encoded protein: CASSEKRAAWTYEQYL.

Of note for this clonotype: A much larger clone differs from this one at a single base, so this may be a read error. The chain couples TRBV6-1 to TRBJ2-1; TRBD2 matches at 7 bases. The germline V gene encodes CDR1 MNHNS and CDR2 SASEGT. The CDR3 consists of 14 residues. V dropped 6 bases and J dropped 10; count of bases not matched to a gene: 12. The CDR3 DNA reads as TGTGCCAGCAGACGAGACATTACTAGCGCCGAGCAGTTCTTC. Its protein is CASRRDITSAEQFF.

The V call is TRBV6-1, the J call TRBJ2-1, with D tentatively TRBD1 or TRBD2 (5 bases each). With 4 bases removed from V and 5 bases from J, the gap between germline ends came to 12 bases. The CDR3 loop spans 14 amino acids. Looked up from germline, CDR1 is MNHNS and CDR2 is SASEGT. Written as DNA, the CDR3 is TGTGCCAGCAGTGCCGGGACCACTAACAATGAGCAGTTCTTC. This codes for CASSAGTTNNEQFF.

This chain connects TRBV6-8 to TRBJ2-6; possible D gene TRBD1, 6 bases. Trimming shortened V by 5 bases and J by 3 bases, and 11 bases separated the two germline ends. Germline V gives CDR1 MNHGY, CDR2 SAAAGT. The CDR3 totals 15 residues. CDR3 sequence reads: CASSDYRVGANVLTF. DNA for the CDR3: TGTGCCAGCAGTGACTACAGGGTTGGGGCCAACGTCCTGACTTTC.

This chain links TRBV10-3 with TRBJ2-1; the D gene is possibly TRBD2 (6 bases). The DNA end lines up better with TRBJ2-7; the J call may be wrong. CDR3 length: 14 amino acids. The V gene's germline CDR1 is ENHRY and CDR2 SYGVKD. CDR3 amino acids: CAGHAGGDSETQYF. Written as DNA, the CDR3 is TGTGCGGGCCACGCTGGCGGGGACTCAGAGACGCAGTACTTC.

A few counts support this clonotype. The missing conserved phenylalanine or tryptophan at the end of this CDR3 makes a read error likely. In DNA, the CDR3 is TGTGCCAGCATCCAGGGGGGGTACAATGAGCAGTTCTTA. This gives the protein CASIQGGYNEQFL. The chain couples TRBV7-9 to TRBJ2-1; perhaps D is TRBD1 or TRBD2 (7 bases each). The CDR3 extends over 13 amino acids. The V gene's germline CDR1 is SEHNR and CDR2 FQNEAQ (reference sequence). Trimming removed 7 bases at V and 4 bases at J, with 11 bases between.

The rearrangement links TRBV10-3 to TRBJ2-3; D is perhaps TRBD1 (5 bases). The CDR3 consists of 17 residues. V was cut by 2 bases and J by 5 bases, with 20 bases left in between. CDR1 and CDR2 (germline): ENHRY, SYGVKD. The CDR3 coding sequence is TGTGCCATCAGTGAGCGCTCACTTAAGGATACAGGAGATACGCAGTATTTT. It encodes CAISERSLKDTGDTQYF.

The chain recombines TRBV6-1 with TRBJ2-1, with 7 positions matching TRBD1. The J call is uncertain, as TRBJ2-5 better fits the DNA end. This CDR3 comprises 16 residues. The germline gives CDR1 MNHNS, CDR2 SASEGT. The CDR3 nucleotides read TGTGCCAGCAGTGGACAGGGTATACATGGACAGACTGGCCAGTACTTC. Its protein product is CASSGQGIHGQTGQYF.

The chain employs TRBV23-1 and TRBJ2-4; 12 bases are a match to TRBD2. TRBV23-1 is filed as an ORF, its function uncertain. V lost 2 bases to trimming and J lost 4 bases; unmatched junction nucleotides: 9. The CDR3 length is 18 residues. The CDR3 protein is CASSQVRGTSGLKNIQYF. The CDR3 coding sequence is TGCGCCAGCAGTCAAGTAAGGGGGACTAGCGGGTTAAAAAACATTCAGTACTTC.

This clonotype was seen more than once but under ten times. The chain has TRBV6-5 and TRBJ2-1; 8 positions agree with TRBD2. The DNA matches TRBJ2-7 better at its end, which makes the J call doubtful. The germline gives CDR1 MNHEY, CDR2 SVGAGI. The CDR3 runs 14 residues. This CDR3 reads CASSYTQRGYEQYF. The CDR3 DNA follows: TGTGCCAGCAGTTATACCCAGCGGGGGTACGAGCAGTACTTC.

About this clonotype: An end of the junction differs from the germline gene, which may be a read error. This chain connects TRBV7-2 to TRBJ2-1; D may be TRBD1 or TRBD2 (6 bases each). Judging by the DNA end, TRBJ2-5 fits better; the J call may be wrong. This CDR3 has 14 amino acids. The germline V gene encodes CDR1 SGHTA and CDR2 FQGNSA. This chain's CDR3 is CAGLGGGEQEIQYF. For the CDR3, the DNA is TGTGCGGGGCTCGGGGGCGGTGAGCAAGAGATCCAGTACTTC.